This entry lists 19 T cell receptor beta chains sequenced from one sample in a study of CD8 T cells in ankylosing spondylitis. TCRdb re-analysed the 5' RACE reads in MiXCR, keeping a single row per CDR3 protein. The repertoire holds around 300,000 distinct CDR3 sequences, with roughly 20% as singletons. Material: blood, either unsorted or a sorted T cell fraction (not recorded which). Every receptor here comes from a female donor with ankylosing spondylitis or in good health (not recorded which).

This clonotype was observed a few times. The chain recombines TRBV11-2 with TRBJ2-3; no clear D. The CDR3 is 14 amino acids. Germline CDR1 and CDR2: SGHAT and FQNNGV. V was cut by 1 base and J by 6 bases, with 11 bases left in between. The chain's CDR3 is CASSLGASKDTQYF. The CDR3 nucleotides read TGTGCCAGCAGCTTAGGGGCTAGTAAGGATACGCAGTATTTT.

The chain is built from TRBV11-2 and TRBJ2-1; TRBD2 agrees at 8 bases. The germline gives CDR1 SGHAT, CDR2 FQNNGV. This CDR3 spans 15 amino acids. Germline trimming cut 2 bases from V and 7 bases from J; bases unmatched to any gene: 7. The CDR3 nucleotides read TGTGCCAGCAGCTTATTAGCGGGATCCGAAAATGAGCAGTTCTTC. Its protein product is CASSLLAGSENEQFF.

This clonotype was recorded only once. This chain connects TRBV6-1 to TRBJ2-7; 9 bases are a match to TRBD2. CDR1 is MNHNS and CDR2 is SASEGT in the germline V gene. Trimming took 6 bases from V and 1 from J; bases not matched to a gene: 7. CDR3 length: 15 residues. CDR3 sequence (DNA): TGTGCCAGCAGGGTAGCGGGAGCGAATTCCTACGAGCAGTACTTC. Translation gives CASRVAGANSYEQYF.

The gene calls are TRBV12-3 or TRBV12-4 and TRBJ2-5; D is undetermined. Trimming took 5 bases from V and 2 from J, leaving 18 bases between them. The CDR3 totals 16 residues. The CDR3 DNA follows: TGTGCCAGCAGTCCAATGCGCTTGTTAGAGCAAGAGACCCAGTACTTC. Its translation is CASSPMRLLEQETQYF.

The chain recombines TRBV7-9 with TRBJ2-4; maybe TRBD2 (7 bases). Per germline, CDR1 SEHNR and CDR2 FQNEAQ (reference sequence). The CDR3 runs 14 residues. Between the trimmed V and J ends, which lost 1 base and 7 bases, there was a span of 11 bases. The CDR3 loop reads CASSLGGGANIQYF. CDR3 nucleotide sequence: TGTGCCAGCAGCTTAGGAGGGGGGGCGAACATTCAGTACTTC.

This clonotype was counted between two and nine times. CDR3 coding DNA: TGTGCCAGCAGCTTAGATCTAGCGGGAGTCGAGCAGTACTTC. This gives the protein CASSLDLAGVEQYF. This chain links TRBV7-2 with TRBJ2-7, with 10 bases lining up with TRBD2. The germline CDR1 and CDR2 sequences are SGHTA and FQGNSA. The CDR3 consists of 14 residues. Unmatched junction bases numbered 3, after V lost 1 base and J lost 6 bases.

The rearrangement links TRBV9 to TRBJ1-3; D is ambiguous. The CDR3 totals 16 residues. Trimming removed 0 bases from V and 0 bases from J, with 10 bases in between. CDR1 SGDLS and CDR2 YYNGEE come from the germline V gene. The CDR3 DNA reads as TGTGCCAGCAGCGTAGTAGGGAGAATCTCTGGAAACACCATATATTTT. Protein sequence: CASSVVGRISGNTIYF. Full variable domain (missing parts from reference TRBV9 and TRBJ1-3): DSGVTQTPKHLITATGQRVTLRCSPRSGDLSVYWYQQSLDQGLQFLIQYYNGEERAKGNILERFSAQQFPDLHSELNLSSLELGDSALYFCASSVVGRISGNTIYFGEGSWLTVV.

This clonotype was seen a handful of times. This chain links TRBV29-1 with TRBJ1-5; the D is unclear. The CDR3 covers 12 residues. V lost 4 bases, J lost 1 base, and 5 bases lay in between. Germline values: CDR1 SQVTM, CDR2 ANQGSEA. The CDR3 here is CSVGESNQPQHF. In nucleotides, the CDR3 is TGCAGCGTTGGGGAAAGCAATCAGCCCCAGCATTTT.

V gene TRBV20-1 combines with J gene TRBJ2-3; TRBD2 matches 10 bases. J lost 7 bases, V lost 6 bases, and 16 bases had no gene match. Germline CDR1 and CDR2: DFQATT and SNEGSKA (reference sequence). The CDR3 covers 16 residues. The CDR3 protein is CSASRRTSGRGNTQYF. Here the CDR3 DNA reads TGCAGTGCCTCAAGGCGGACTAGCGGAAGAGGGAATACGCAGTATTTT.

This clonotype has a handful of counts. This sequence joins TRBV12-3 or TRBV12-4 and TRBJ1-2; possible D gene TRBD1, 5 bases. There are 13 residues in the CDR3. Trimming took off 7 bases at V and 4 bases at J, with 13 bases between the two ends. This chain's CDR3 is CASIIGEGYGYTF. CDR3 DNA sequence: TGTGCCAGCATAATAGGGGAGGGCTATGGCTACACCTTC.

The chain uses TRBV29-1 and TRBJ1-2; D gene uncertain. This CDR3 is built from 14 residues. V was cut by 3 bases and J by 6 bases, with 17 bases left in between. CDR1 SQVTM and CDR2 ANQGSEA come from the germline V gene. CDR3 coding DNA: TGCAGCGTTGAGGGAGTAAGGAATTCGGATGGCTACACCTTC. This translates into CSVEGVRNSDGYTF.

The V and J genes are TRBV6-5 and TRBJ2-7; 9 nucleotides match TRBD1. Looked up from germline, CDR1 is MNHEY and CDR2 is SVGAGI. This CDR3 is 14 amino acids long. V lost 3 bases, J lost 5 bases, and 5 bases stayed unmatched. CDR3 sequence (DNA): TGTGCCAGCAGTTATGGGGACAGGGTTAACGAGCAGTACTTC. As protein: CASSYGDRVNEQYF.

CDR3 loop: CASTSALNTEAFF. The CDR3 nucleotides are TGTGCCAGCACCTCGGCCCTGAACACTGAAGCTTTCTTT. The chain couples TRBV12-3 or TRBV12-4 to TRBJ1-1, with D hard to call. V gave up 7 bases and J gave up 0 bases, with 9 bases separating them. CDR3 length equals 13 residues.

In nucleotides, the CDR3 is TGTGCCAGCAGTTACTCCGGGACTAGCGGGAGAACAGATACGCAGTATTTT. Protein: CASSYSGTSGRTDTQYF. This rearrangement joins TRBV6-5 to TRBJ2-3, with 14 bases identical to TRBD2. Germline V lookup: CDR1 MNHEY, CDR2 SVGAGI. The CDR3 has 17 residues. V shed 0 bases, J shed 3 bases, and the junction held 2 bases outside the gene matches.

This chain's CDR3 is CASSVDWGRGEQYF. DNA for the CDR3: TGTGCCAGCAGCGTAGACTGGGGGAGAGGCGAGCAGTACTTC. The rearrangement links TRBV9 to TRBJ2-7; either TRBD1 or TRBD2 may fit D (5 bases each). Germline-derived CDR1 and CDR2 are SGDLS and YYNGEE. Trimming took 0 bases from V and 6 from J, leaving 13 bases between them. The CDR3 extends over 14 amino acids.

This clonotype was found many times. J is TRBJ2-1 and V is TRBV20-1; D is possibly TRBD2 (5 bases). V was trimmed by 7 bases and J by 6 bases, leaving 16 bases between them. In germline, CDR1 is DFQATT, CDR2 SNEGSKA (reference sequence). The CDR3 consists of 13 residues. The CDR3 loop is CSERALAGNEQFF. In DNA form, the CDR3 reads TGCAGTGAGAGGGCGCTCGCGGGCAATGAGCAGTTCTTC.

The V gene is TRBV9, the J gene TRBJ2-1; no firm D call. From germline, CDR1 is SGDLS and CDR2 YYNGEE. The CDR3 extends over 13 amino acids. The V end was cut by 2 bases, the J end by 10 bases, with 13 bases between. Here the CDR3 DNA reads TGTGCCAGCAGCGTTTTTATTGATGGGGAGCAGTTCTTC. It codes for CASSVFIDGEQFF.

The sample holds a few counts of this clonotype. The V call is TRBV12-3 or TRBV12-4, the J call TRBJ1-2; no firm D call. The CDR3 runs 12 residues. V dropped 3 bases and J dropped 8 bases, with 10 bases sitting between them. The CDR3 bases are TGTGCCAGCAGTTTGCACCGAATGGGCTACACCTTC. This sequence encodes CASSLHRMGYTF.

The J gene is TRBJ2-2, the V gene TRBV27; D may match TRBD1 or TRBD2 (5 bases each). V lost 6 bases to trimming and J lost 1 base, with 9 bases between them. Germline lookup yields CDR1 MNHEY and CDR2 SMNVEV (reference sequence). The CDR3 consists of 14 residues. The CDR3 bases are TGTGCCAGCAGCTGGGACGGGAACACCGGGGAGCTGTTTTTT. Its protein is CASSWDGNTGELFF.